Listed here are 9 T cell receptor beta chains from one sample, sequenced in a study of response to subunit inactivated influenza vaccine. TCRdb analysed the RT-PCR reads with MiXCR anew, one entry per CDR3 protein. The sample lists about 580,000 distinct CDR3 sequences, around 15% occurring once. The material was PBMCs from blood, obtained 12 days after vaccination. The receptor set was obtained from a man aged 50-60 years who received an inactivated influenza vaccine.

The rearrangement uses TRBV21-1 and TRBJ2-7; TRBD2 is the table's D call, not checked against the DNA. TRBV21-1 is reported as a pseudogene. The CDR3 contains 15 residues. Here the CDR3 reads CASSASGSPAYEQYF. As DNA, the CDR3 is TGTGCCAGCAGCGCAAGCGGGAGTCCTGCCTACGAGCAGTACTTC.

This clonotype turned up a few times. This chain's CDR3 is CASSLPLAGGNEQFF. DNA for the CDR3: TGTGCCAGCAGCTTACCCCTAGCGGGAGGTAATGAGCAGTTCTTC. This chain connects TRBV5-5 to TRBJ2-1; TRBD2 matches 11 bases. The CDR3 runs 15 residues. Trimming took 2 bases from V and 7 from J; bases not matched to a gene: 5. The germline CDR1 and CDR2 sequences are SGHKS and YYEKEE (reference sequence).

The chain has TRBV6-2 or TRBV6-3 and TRBJ2-1; 13 bases fit TRBD2. V shed 6 bases and J 10 bases; nucleotides not matched to a gene: 6. The CDR3 runs to 14 residues. The germline V gene has CDR1 MNHEY and CDR2 SVGEGT. The CDR3 spells CASSRGTSGIEQFF. DNA for the CDR3: TGTGCCAGCAGCCGTGGGACTAGCGGGATCGAGCAGTTCTTC.

The genes are TRBV15 and TRBJ2-6; D is uncertain. V gave up 0 bases and J gave up 5 bases, with 5 bases separating them. Per germline, CDR1 LNHNV and CDR2 YYDKDF (reference sequence). The CDR3 runs to 14 residues. The CDR3 reads CATSRDVRANVLTF. As DNA, the CDR3 is TGTGCCACCAGCAGAGATGTCAGGGCCAACGTCCTGACTTTC.

The chain employs TRBV11-2 and TRBJ2-7, with TRBD1 matching over 9 bases. The CDR3 spans 15 residues. V was pared by 5 bases and J by 3 bases, with 8 bases of the junction left unmatched. Germline CDR1 and CDR2: SGHAT and FQNNGV. In nucleotides, the CDR3 is TGTGCCAGCAGCCTGAGTGGACAGGGGTTCTACGAGCAGTACTTC. It encodes CASSLSGQGFYEQYF.

This chain links TRBV6-1 with TRBJ1-1; D not certain. With 6 bases removed from V and 1 base from J, the gap between germline ends came to 15 bases. CDR1 and CDR2 (germline): MNHNS, SASEGT. The CDR3 contains 15 residues. The CDR3 sequence is CASSPRGRSNTEAFF. CDR3 nucleotide sequence: TGTGCCAGCAGCCCCCGCGGCAGATCGAACACTGAAGCTTTCTTT.

The chain has TRBV27 and TRBJ2-1; TRBD2 matches at 7 bases. This CDR3 contains 16 residues. V trimming: 6 bases; J trimming: 10 bases; junction bases outside the gene matches: 18. Germline CDR1 MNHEY, CDR2 SMNVEV (reference sequence). This chain's CDR3 is CASSRDYLSHNEEQFF. Written as DNA, the CDR3 is TGTGCCAGCAGCCGGGACTACCTCTCCCACAATGAAGAGCAGTTCTTC.

The sample holds a few counts of this clonotype. The CDR3 DNA is TGTGCCAGCAGTTACCCTCCCGGGAGGCCCTCCGGGGAGACCCAGTACTTC. Translated: CASSYPPGRPSGETQYF. The rearrangement joins TRBV28 to TRBJ2-5; the match to TRBD2 covers 7 bases. CDR3 size: 17 residues. The V gene end was trimmed by 4 bases and the J gene end by 5 bases; junction bases not matched to a gene: 16. Per germline, CDR1 MDHEN and CDR2 SYDVKM.

There are many counts of this clonotype. The gene calls are TRBV29-1 and TRBJ2-5; D not certain. The CDR3 is 13 amino acids. Trimming shortened V by 4 bases and J by 5 bases, and 14 bases separated the two germline ends. Germline V gene sequence: CDR1 SQVTM, CDR2 ANQGSEA. The chain's CDR3 is CSVGDGPGETQYF. The CDR3 coding sequence is TGCAGCGTTGGTGACGGACCCGGTGAGACCCAGTACTTC.